These 18 T cell receptor beta chains originate from one sample sequenced in a study of cytomegalovirus exposure and HLA in healthy donors. The PCR employed 60 Vbeta primers together with 13 Jbeta primers. Clones were sequenced by immunoSEQ multiplex PCR, and TCRdb holds only the in-frame ones, with some missing. In the table there are 100,000 to 120,000 clones, around 85% of which are singletons. Sequenced input: PBMCs. The receptors stem from a man aged 35-49 years in good health and CMV-seronegative.

The rearrangement joins TRBV5-1 to TRBJ1-1, with TRBD1 matching 7 bases. Germline CDR1 and CDR2: SGHRS and YFSETQ. V gave up 4 bases and J gave up 8 bases; unmatched junction bases: 11. This CDR3 contains 14 residues. The chain's CDR3 is CASSQDPRGPEAFF. The CDR3 region has the DNA TGCGCCAGCAGCCAAGATCCGAGGGGGCCCGAAGCTTTCTTT.

This clone has a handful of counts. The chain links TRBV5-1 to TRBJ2-3; D is perhaps TRBD1 (6 bases). Trimming removed 0 bases at V and 4 bases at J, with 12 bases between. Germline CDR1 is SGHRS and CDR2 is YFSETQ. This CDR3 region has 15 residues. The CDR3 spells CASSLEGDQADTQYF. The CDR3 DNA is TGCGCCAGCAGCTTGGAGGGGGACCAAGCAGATACGCAGTATTTT.

This chain links TRBV5-1 with TRBJ1-2, with D unresolved. V lost 0 bases to trimming and J lost 5 bases, with 11 bases between them. Per the germline V gene, CDR1 is SGHRS and CDR2 is YFSETQ. This CDR3 is 14 amino acids long. The CDR3 is CASSLEGRQYGYTF. The CDR3 coding sequence is TGCGCCAGCAGCTTGGAAGGCAGACAATATGGCTACACCTTC.

V and J are TRBV29-1 and TRBJ1-2; D gene unclear. In germline, CDR1 is SQVTM, CDR2 ANQGSEA. V was clipped by 0 bases and J by 1 base, with 15 bases between them. This CDR3 is 16 amino acids long. The CDR3 loop is CSVEDLRQRVNYGYTF. The CDR3 region has the DNA TGCAGCGTTGAAGATCTTCGCCAGCGGGTTAACTATGGCTACACCTTC.

The chain employs TRBV19 and TRBJ1-5; TRBD1 is a possible D gene (5 bases). The V end lost 5 bases, the J end lost 0 bases, and 14 bases lay between the germline ends. The CDR3 contains 16 residues. Germline CDR1 reads LNHDA; CDR2 reads SQIVND (reference sequence). The CDR3 DNA is TGTGCCAGTAGTGGGGGAGGGGTAAATAGCAATCAGCCCCAGCATTTT. Residues: CASSGGGVNSNQPQHF.

This clone has more than one count but fewer than ten. The chain joins TRBV27 to TRBJ2-1, with 13 bases matching TRBD2. Germline V gene data show CDR1 as MNHEY and CDR2 as SMNVEV (reference sequence). V shed 6 bases and J 6 bases; nucleotides not matched to a gene: 5. The CDR3 is 15 residues long. Here the CDR3 DNA reads TGTGCCAGCAGCCGACTAGCGGGGGGTTTCAATGAGCAGTTCTTC. It is translated as CASSRLAGGFNEQFF.

The rearrangement uses TRBV6-1 and TRBJ2-1; D possibly corresponds to TRBD2 (5 bases). The germline V gene encodes CDR1 MNHNS and CDR2 SASEGT. Deletions cut 2 bases from V and 14 bases from J, with 13 bases between. This CDR3 comprises 12 residues. The CDR3 here is CASSELRRNEFF. Written as DNA, the CDR3 is TGTGCCAGCAGTGAATTGAGGAGGAACGAGTTCTTC.

CDR3 coding DNA: TGTGCCAGCAGCTTACGCGTGCACAATGAGCAGTTCTTC. As protein: CASSLRVHNEQFF. V is TRBV7-3 and J is TRBJ2-1, with D uncertain. Germline V gene data show CDR1 as SGHTA and CDR2 as FQGTGA. V lost 2 bases and J 5 bases, leaving 7 bases between the germline ends. The CDR3 spans 13 residues.

The chain combines TRBV11-2 with TRBJ2-7; 8 nucleotides agree with TRBD2. This CDR3 region has 15 residues. The germline V gene encodes CDR1 SGHAT and CDR2 FQNNGV. V gave up 3 bases and J gave up 0 bases; unmatched junction bases: 4. In DNA, the CDR3 is TGTGCCAGCAGCTTGAGAAGCGGGGGCTCCTACGAGCAGTACTTC. Protein sequence: CASSLRSGGSYEQYF. Together with reference TRBV11-2 and TRBJ2-7, the CDR3 gives the full variable domain: EAGVAQSPRYKIIEKRQSVAFWCNPISGHATLYWYQQILGQGPKLLIQFQNNGVVDDSQLPKDRFSAERLKGVDSTLKIQPAKLEDSAVYLCASSLRSGGSYEQYFGPGTRLTVT.

The chain has TRBV5-1 and TRBJ2-6; 7 bases are shared with TRBD1. CDR1 and CDR2 from the germline V gene are SGHRS and YFSETQ. The CDR3 runs 16 residues. V lost 1 base, J lost 4 bases, and 5 bases stayed unmatched. The CDR3 protein is CASSLTTGAGANVLTF. CDR3 nucleotides: TGCGCCAGCAGCTTGACTACAGGGGCCGGGGCCAACGTCCTGACTTTC. Full variable domain (missing parts from reference TRBV5-1 and TRBJ2-6): KAGVTQTPRYLIKTRGQQVTLSCSPISGHRSVSWYQQTPGQGLQFLFEYFSETQRNKGNFPGRFSGRQFSNSRSEMNVSTLELGDSALYLCASSLTTGAGANVLTFGAGSRLTVL.

V and J are TRBV5-1 and TRBJ1-6; D is perhaps TRBD1 (6 bases). Trimming took 3 bases from V and 8 from J, leaving 21 bases between them. Germline V gene lookup returns CDR1 SGHRS and CDR2 YFSETQ. The CDR3 has 17 amino acids. DNA for the CDR3: TGCGCCAGCAGCTACAAAATAGAGCATCCAGGGGATTCACCCCTCCACTTT. Protein sequence: CASSYKIEHPGDSPLHF.

The chain joins TRBV28 to TRBJ1-5; TRBD1 matches 7 bases. The CDR3 is 14 residues long. Germline trimming cut 5 bases from V and 2 bases from J; bases unmatched to any gene: 3. Germline lookup yields CDR1 MDHEN and CDR2 SYDVKM. The CDR3 DNA sequence: TGTGCCAGCAGTCCCGGGACAGGCAATCAGCCCCAGCATTTT. Translated: CASSPGTGNQPQHF.

This clone was observed once. This chain uses TRBV5-1 with TRBJ2-2, with TRBD1 identical over 9 bases. The ends lost 3 bases at V and 2 bases at J; junction bases unmatched: 5. This CDR3 contains 16 residues. Per germline, CDR1 SGHRS and CDR2 YFSETQ. CDR3 DNA sequence: TGCGCCAGCAGCTGGGGACAGGGTAGAAACACCGGGGAGCTGTTTTTT. Protein: CASSWGQGRNTGELFF.

V is TRBV14 and J is TRBJ1-1; a weak D match, TRBD1 (6 bases). CDR3 length: 15 amino acids. With 6 bases removed from V and 0 bases from J, the gap between germline ends came to 14 bases. Per the germline V gene, CDR1 is SGHDN and CDR2 is FVKESK. Here the CDR3 DNA reads TGTGCCAGCAGAATCTCAGGGGCCATGAACACTGAAGCTTTCTTT. It yields the protein CASRISGAMNTEAFF.

The J gene is TRBJ2-3, the V gene TRBV29-1; weak D call: TRBD2 (6 bases). The CDR3 is made up of 14 amino acids. The V and J ends lost 2 bases and 7 bases respectively, with 16 bases between them. Germline CDR1 is SQVTM and CDR2 is ANQGSEA. DNA of the CDR3: TGCAGCGTTGAATCGGCGGGGAAGGGGAATACGCAGTATTTT. Amino acids: CSVESAGKGNTQYF.

This chain connects TRBV5-1 to TRBJ2-1; possible D gene TRBD1, 6 bases. Trimming left V 4 bases short and J 7 bases short, with 18 bases between. The CDR3 totals 15 residues. The V gene's germline CDR1 is SGHRS and CDR2 YFSETQ. CDR3 sequence: CASSTPGQWVNEQFF. For the CDR3, the DNA is TGCGCCAGCAGCACTCCGGGACAATGGGTAAATGAGCAGTTCTTC.

The chain carries TRBV5-6 and TRBJ1-2, with D perhaps matching TRBD1 (6 bases). V dropped 0 bases and J dropped 3 bases, with 18 bases sitting between them. Germline-derived CDR1 and CDR2 are SGHDT and YYEEEE. CDR3 length: 17 residues. The CDR3: CASSLAPTGGQDYGYTF. The CDR3 region has the DNA TGTGCCAGCAGCTTGGCCCCAACCGGGGGGCAGGACTATGGCTACACCTTC.

CDR3 protein: CASEGQQNTEAFF. The CDR3 DNA sequence: TGTGCCAGCGAGGGACAGCAGAACACTGAAGCTTTCTTT. V and J are TRBV5-4 and TRBJ1-1; TRBD1 agrees at 7 bases. This CDR3 region has 13 residues. V gave up 7 bases and J gave up 1 base; unmatched junction bases: 4. CDR1 is SGHNT and CDR2 is YYREEE in the germline V gene (reference sequence).